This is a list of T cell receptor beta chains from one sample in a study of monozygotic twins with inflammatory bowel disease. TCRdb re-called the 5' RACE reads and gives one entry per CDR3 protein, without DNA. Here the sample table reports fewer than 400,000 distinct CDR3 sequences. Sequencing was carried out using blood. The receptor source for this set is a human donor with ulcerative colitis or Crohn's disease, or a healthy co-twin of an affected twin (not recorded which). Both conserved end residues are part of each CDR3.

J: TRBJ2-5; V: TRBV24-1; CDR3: CATSESGTGTETQYF
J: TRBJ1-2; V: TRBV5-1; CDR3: CASSPGQRANYGYTF
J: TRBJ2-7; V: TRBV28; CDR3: CASSFGGPFYEQYF
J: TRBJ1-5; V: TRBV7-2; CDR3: CASSLTGTENQPQHF
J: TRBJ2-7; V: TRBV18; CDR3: CASSPRGTGGTYEQYF
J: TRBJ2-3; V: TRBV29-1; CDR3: CSARYYLEQYF
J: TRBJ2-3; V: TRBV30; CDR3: CAWRPRPGQGLTDTQYF
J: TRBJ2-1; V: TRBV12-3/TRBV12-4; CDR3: CASSLASGGDYNEQFF
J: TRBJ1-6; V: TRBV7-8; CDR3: CASSLVHSSYNSPLHF
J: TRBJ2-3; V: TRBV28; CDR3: CASRPTGGTDTQYF
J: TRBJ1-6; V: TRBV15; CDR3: CATSIGNSPLHF
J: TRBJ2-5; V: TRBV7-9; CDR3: CASSLGRGGYQETQYF
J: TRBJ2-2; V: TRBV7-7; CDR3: CASSPGQGWTGELFF
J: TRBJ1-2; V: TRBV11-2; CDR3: CASSLVGAGSNYGYTF
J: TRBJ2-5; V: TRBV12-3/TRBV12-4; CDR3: CASSFGQSYQETQYF
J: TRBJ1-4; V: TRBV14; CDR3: CASSQRDSHEKLFF
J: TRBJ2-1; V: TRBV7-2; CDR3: CASSSIQGAFTNEQFF
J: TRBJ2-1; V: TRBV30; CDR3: CAWNREGLTNEQFF
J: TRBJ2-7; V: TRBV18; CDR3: CASSGQGGNEQYF
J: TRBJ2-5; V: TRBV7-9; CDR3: CASSSPGTAETQYF
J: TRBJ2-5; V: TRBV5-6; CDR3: CASSFDETQYF
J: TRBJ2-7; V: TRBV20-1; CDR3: CSATTQGDEQYF
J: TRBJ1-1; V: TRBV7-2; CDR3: CASSLDGRAGLAFF
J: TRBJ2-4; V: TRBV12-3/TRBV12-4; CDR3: CASTPSGQRNIQYF
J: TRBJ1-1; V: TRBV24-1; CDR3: CATISYGPTEAFF
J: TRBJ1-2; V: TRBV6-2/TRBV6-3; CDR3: CASSIQGAFNYGYTF
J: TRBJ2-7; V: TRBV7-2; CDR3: CASSPPPPGYYEQYF